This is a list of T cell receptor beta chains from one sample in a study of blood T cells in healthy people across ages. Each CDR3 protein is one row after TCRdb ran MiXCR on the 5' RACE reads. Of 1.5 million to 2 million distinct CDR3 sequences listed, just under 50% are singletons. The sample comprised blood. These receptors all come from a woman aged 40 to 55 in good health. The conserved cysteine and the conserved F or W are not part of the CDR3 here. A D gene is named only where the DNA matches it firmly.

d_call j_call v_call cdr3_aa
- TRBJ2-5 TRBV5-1 ASSLPTETQY
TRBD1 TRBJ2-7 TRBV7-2 ASSLIGTGEYEQY
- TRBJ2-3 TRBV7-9 ASRERLAGDTDTQY
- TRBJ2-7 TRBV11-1 ASSLGTERSEQY
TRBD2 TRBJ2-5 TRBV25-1 ASSLTSAGQETQY
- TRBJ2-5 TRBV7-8 ASSPNLGGETQY
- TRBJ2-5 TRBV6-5 ASSYSTAAETQY
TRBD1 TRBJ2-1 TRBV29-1 SVSSTGYNEQF
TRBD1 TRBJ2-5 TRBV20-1 SARGDRVLVEQY
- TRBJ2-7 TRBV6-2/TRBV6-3 ASRETVSYEQY
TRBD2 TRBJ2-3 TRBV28 ASSSLGGGDKDTQY
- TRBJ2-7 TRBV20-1 SARVLNEQY
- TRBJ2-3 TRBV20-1 SAGPLSVSTDTQY
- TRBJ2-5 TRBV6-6 ASSYPPPERETQY
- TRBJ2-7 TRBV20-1 SARGERLHYEQY
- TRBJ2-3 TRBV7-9 ASRGDVPTDTQY
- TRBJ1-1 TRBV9 ASSATGGADTEAF
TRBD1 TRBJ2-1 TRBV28 ASIGQGSFNEQF
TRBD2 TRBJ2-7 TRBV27 ASSFSLAGSRPTFYEQY
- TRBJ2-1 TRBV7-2 ASSLWGLGRRSYNEQF
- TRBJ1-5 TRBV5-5 ASSLSEVRRNQPQH
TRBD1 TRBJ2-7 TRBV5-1 ASSLGPGQYSYEQY
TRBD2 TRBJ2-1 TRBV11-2 ASSPEGTSGRNEQF
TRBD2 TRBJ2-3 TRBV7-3 ASSLTQGTSGADTQY
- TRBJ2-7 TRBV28 VSSPPGGHEQY
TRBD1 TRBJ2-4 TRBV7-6 ASSPRTGGYLIDKNIQY
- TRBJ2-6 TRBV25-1 ASSPRGGTGGSGANVLT
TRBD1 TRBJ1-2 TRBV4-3 ASSLGTEIYGYT
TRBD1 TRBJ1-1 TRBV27 ASSVGTGGLAF
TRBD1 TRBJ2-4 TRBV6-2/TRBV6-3 ASRSGGDKNIQY
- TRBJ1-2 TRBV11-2 ASSLDLGNYGYT
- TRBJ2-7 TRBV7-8 ASSLVGQTLRDYEQY